This entry lists 10 T cell receptor beta chains sequenced from one sample in a study of human thymus T cells. Data came from immunoSEQ multiplex PCR; TCRdb stores just in-frame clones and leaves some out. Found here are tens of thousands of clones, about 94% of them singletons; the top ten hold about 0.13%. The sequenced sample consisted of blood. All receptors derive from a boy in the first two years of life with a congenital heart defect but otherwise immunologically healthy.

The chain joins TRBV6-5 to TRBJ2-3; 7 bases map to TRBD2. The CDR3 contains 14 residues. With 0 bases clipped from V and 7 bases from J, the junction kept 4 bases outside the gene matches. Germline CDR1 and CDR2: MNHEY and SVGAGI. CDR3 loop: CASSYSTTSYTQYF. CDR3 sequence (DNA): TGTGCCAGCAGTTACTCAACGACTAGCTATACGCAGTATTTT.

This rearrangement joins TRBV4-3 to TRBJ1-6, with D tentatively TRBD1 (5 bases). Germline loops: CDR1 LGHNA, CDR2 YSLEER. The V and J ends lost 0 bases and 4 bases respectively, with 10 bases between them. This CDR3 region has 16 residues. For the CDR3, the DNA is TGCGCCAGCAGCCAAGATCCGCGGGGGTATAATTCACCCCTCCACTTT. Translating it yields CASSQDPRGYNSPLHF.

The genes are TRBV6-5 and TRBJ2-3, with TRBD2 identical over 8 bases. The trim removed 6 bases at V and 2 bases at J, leaving 4 bases unmatched. Germline CDR1 and CDR2: MNHEY and SVGAGI. CDR3 length: 14 amino acids. In DNA form, the CDR3 reads TGTGCCAGCAGGTTAGCGGGGAACACAGATACGCAGTATTTT. Translated, it gives CASRLAGNTDTQYF.

V is TRBV7-3 and J is TRBJ2-7; no definite D call. Germline V gives CDR1 SGHTA, CDR2 FQGTGA. Trimming took off 9 bases at V and 0 bases at J, with 9 bases between the two ends. The CDR3 is made up of 12 amino acids. CDR3 residues: CASHRHSYEQYF. CDR3 sequence (DNA): TGTGCCAGTCACCGACACTCCTACGAGCAGTACTTC.

The gene calls are TRBV6-1 and TRBJ2-4; D is unresolved. The V gene lost 3 bases and the J gene lost 0 bases, with 6 bases spanning the gap. The CDR3 extends over 14 amino acids. From germline, CDR1 is MNHNS and CDR2 SASEGT. CDR3 bases: TGTGCCAGCAGTGACGGTCTAGCCAAAAACATTCAGTACTTC. Translated, it gives CASSDGLAKNIQYF.

Concerning this clone: An end of the junction differs from the germline gene, which may be a read error. V gene TRBV9 combines with J gene TRBJ2-5; no firm D call. CDR1 is SGDLS and CDR2 is YYNGEE in the germline V gene. The CDR3 contains 13 residues. CDR3 protein: CTSSDPKKETQYF. CDR3 DNA: TGTACCAGCAGCGATCCTAAGAAAGAGACCCAGTACTTC.

CDR3 sequence: CAISEKRGGGELFF. The DNA for the CDR3 is TGTGCCATCAGTGAAAAGCGGGGGGGCGGGGAGCTGTTTTTT. The gene calls are TRBV10-3 and TRBJ2-2; 10 nucleotides align to TRBD2. Trimming removed 3 bases from V and 7 bases from J; junction bases left unmatched: 2. The germline V gene has CDR1 ENHRY and CDR2 SYGVKD. This CDR3 has 14 residues.

The chain recombines TRBV28 with TRBJ1-5; D gene uncertain. With 3 bases removed from V and 3 bases from J, the gap between germline ends came to 12 bases. The CDR3 contains 15 residues. From germline, CDR1 is MDHEN and CDR2 SYDVKM. DNA for the CDR3: TGTGCCAGCAGTTTTTTTGGGAAGACCAATCAGCCCCAGCATTTT. Translating gives CASSFFGKTNQPQHF.

This chain connects TRBV4-1 to TRBJ2-1; D possibly uses TRBD1 or TRBD2 (5 bases each). Germline lookup yields CDR1 MGHRA and CDR2 YSYEKL. V was clipped by 4 bases and J by 7 bases, with 17 bases between them. The CDR3 has 15 residues. In DNA, the CDR3 is TGCGCCAGCAGCCGACCGGGGCTTCTAAAAAATGAGCAGTTCTTC. Protein: CASSRPGLLKNEQFF.

The chain employs TRBV4-3 and TRBJ1-5; D is ambiguous. The CDR3 runs 13 residues. V was shortened by 0 bases and J by 5 bases, with 5 bases between the two germline ends. From germline, CDR1 is LGHNA and CDR2 YSLEER. CDR3 sequence (DNA): TGCGCCAGCAGCCAAGAAAGGGATCAGCCCCAGCATTTT. Translating it yields CASSQERDQPQHF.